The 10 T cell receptor beta chains presented below share a single source sample, sequenced in a study of T cell clusters in autoimmune cytopenias. Each sample's input was 250 to 300 ng genomic DNA, some 38,000 genome equivalents. TRB was amplified by touch-down multiplex PCR, primer pools A and B combined. Each CDR3 protein gets one entry in TCRdb, which reprocessed the multiplex PCR reads and gives no DNA. The sample table sets out some 3,000 distinct CDR3 sequences. The source material was peripheral blood. The source is a human donor with an autoimmune cytopenia or autoimmune hepatitis (not recorded which).

CDR3 loop: CASSPREWTVTDTQYF. The V call is TRBV11-2, the J call TRBJ2-3; TCRdb indicates TRBD1, and absent DNA this call remains unverified. The CDR3 is 16 residues long. Germline lookup yields CDR1 SGHAT and CDR2 FQNNGV.

This clonotype is labeled medium-sized based on frequency. The V call is TRBV27, the J call TRBJ2-1. In germline, CDR1 is MNHEY, CDR2 SMNVEV (reference sequence). The CDR3 is 15 amino acids. CDR3 loop: CASSLTGLENNEQFF.

This clonotype is classed as medium-sized by frequency. The genes are TRBV7-2 and TRBJ1-6; TCRdb gives TRBD1 as the D gene, but with no DNA this cannot be confirmed. The CDR3 totals 15 residues. The germline V gene encodes CDR1 SGHTA and CDR2 FQGNSA. CDR3 loop: CASSLAGQGDSPLHF.

The CDR3 is CASSSTGLGEQYF. The V gene is TRBV11-2, the J gene TRBJ2-7; TCRdb calls TRBD1, which cannot be checked without DNA. This CDR3 region has 13 residues. CDR1 is SGHAT and CDR2 is FQNNGV in the germline V gene.

Measured by frequency, this clonotype is medium-sized (0.01 to 0.1%). V and J are TRBV7-9 and TRBJ2-7; TCRdb outputs TRBD2, but without DNA this stays unchecked. The CDR3 loop spans 16 amino acids. The germline V gene encodes CDR1 SEHNR and CDR2 FQNEAQ (reference sequence). CDR3 region: CASSPHEGTRRYEQYF.

Its frequency marks this clonotype as medium-sized. CDR3 sequence reads: CASSLEVGGTGNNQPQHF. The gene calls are TRBV5-5 and TRBJ1-5; lacking DNA, the TRBD1 call made by TCRdb goes unchecked. The CDR3 has 18 residues. Germline assignment: CDR1 SGHKS and CDR2 YYEKEE (reference sequence). Filled out from reference TRBV5-5 and TRBJ1-5, the complete variable domain reads DAGVTQSPTHLIKTRGQQVTLRCSPISGHKSVSWYQQVLGQGPQFIFQYYEKEERGRGNFPDRFSARQFPNYSSELNVNALLLGDSALYLCASSLEVGGTGNNQPQHFGDGTRLSIL.

The chain has TRBV20-1 and TRBJ1-1; without DNA, the TCRdb call of TRBD1 cannot be checked. The germline CDR1 and CDR2 sequences are DFQATT and SNEGSKA (reference sequence). This CDR3 contains 17 residues. CDR3 loop: CSARAFWTGDSNTEAFF.

This chain joins TRBV4-2 and TRBJ2-1. Germline lookup yields CDR1 LGHNA and CDR2 YNFKEQ. The length of the CDR3 is 15 residues. CDR3 residues: CASSQELSSYNEQFF.

This clonotype is identified as large from frequency. The chain joins TRBV29-1 to TRBJ2-3. The CDR3 covers 12 residues. CDR1 is SQVTM and CDR2 is ANQGSEA in the germline V gene. The CDR3 protein is CSVDRATDTQYF.

The CDR3 sequence: CASSLNVGEQYF. The chain uses TRBV7-9 and TRBJ2-7. Germline V CDR1 and CDR2: SEHNR, FQNEAQ (reference sequence). The length of the CDR3 is 12 residues.